This passage covers 8 T cell receptor beta chains from one sample sequenced in a study of OX40 agonist ivuxolimab in advanced cancers. Library method: the immunoSEQ multiplex PCR assay. TCRdb mirrors the immuneACCESS table, restricted to in-frame sequences. Some clones are absent from its copies; in checked studies, under half trace to an unresolved V gene, and the reason for the others is unknown. Present in this sample are about 37,000 clones, roughly 80% of which were seen just once. The ten most abundant clones make up 22% of the sample. Sequences were derived from CD4+ or CD8+ T cells sorted from blood, sampled in a trial of the OX40 agonist ivuxolimab. The receptors were gathered from an adult with an advanced solid tumor such as melanoma, head and neck, liver or kidney cancer.

This chain links TRBV6-4 with TRBJ2-2; D may be TRBD1 (5 bases). The V gene lost 0 bases and the J gene lost 3 bases, with 8 bases spanning the gap. The CDR3 extends over 15 amino acids. In germline, CDR1 is MRHNA, CDR2 SNTAGT. The CDR3 sequence: CASSDSARDTGELFF. The CDR3 bases are TGTGCCAGCAGTGACTCTGCCAGGGACACCGGGGAGCTGTTTTTT.

The chain carries TRBV11-2 and TRBJ2-1; D remains ambiguous. Between the trimmed V and J ends, which lost 3 bases and 5 bases, there was a span of 5 bases. Germline V gene sequence: CDR1 SGHAT, CDR2 FQNNGV. This CDR3 spans 12 amino acids. In DNA form, the CDR3 reads TGTGCCAGCAGCTTGAGTGACAATGAGCAGTTCTTC. Protein: CASSLSDNEQFF.

J is TRBJ2-2 and V is TRBV6-5; no reliable D call. Germline CDR1 reads MNHEY; CDR2 reads SVGAGI. V was pared by 0 bases and J by 4 bases, with 3 bases between. The CDR3 is 13 residues long. The CDR3 protein is CASSYSSTGELFF. CDR3 coding DNA: TGTGCCAGCAGTTACTCGTCCACCGGGGAGCTGTTTTTT.

Points on this clone: The identical CDR3 is also encoded by other nucleotide sequences in the sample. The chain uses TRBV4-1 and TRBJ2-3, with 9 bases aligning to TRBD2. The germline CDR1 and CDR2 sequences are MGHRA and YSYEKL. V shed 0 bases, J shed 6 bases, and the junction held 10 bases outside the gene matches. CDR3 length equals 17 residues. The CDR3 here is CASSQDFGGGAGDTQYF. Written as DNA, the CDR3 is TGCGCCAGCAGCCAAGATTTCGGCGGGGGGGCCGGCGATACGCAGTATTTT.

This clone showed up just once. The rearrangement uses TRBV4-1 and TRBJ1-2, with 7 bases lining up with TRBD1. The CDR3 has 17 residues. The V gene end was trimmed by 3 bases and the J gene end by 1 base; junction bases not matched to a gene: 11. Per germline, CDR1 MGHRA and CDR2 YSYEKL. The CDR3, as DNA: TGCGCCAGCAGCCAGGGTCCAGGGGGATCTCTTAACTATGGCTACACCTTC. It specifies CASSQGPGGSLNYGYTF.

The V and J genes are TRBV5-1 and TRBJ2-3; weak D call: TRBD2 (6 bases). This CDR3 spans 13 amino acids. The V and J ends lost 6 bases and 4 bases respectively, with 12 bases between them. Germline CDR1 SGHRS, CDR2 YFSETQ. The CDR3 loop reads CASKEGGADTQYF. CDR3 DNA sequence: TGCGCCAGCAAGGAGGGTGGGGCAGATACGCAGTATTTT. The entire variable domain, with the rest obtained from reference TRBV5-1 and TRBJ2-3, is as follows: KAGVTQTPRYLIKTRGQQVTLSCSPISGHRSVSWYQQTPGQGLQFLFEYFSETQRNKGNFPGRFSGRQFSNSRSEMNVSTLELGDSALYLCASKEGGADTQYFGPGTRLTVL.

The rearrangement uses TRBV29-1 and TRBJ2-3; 14 bases match TRBD2. J gave up 2 bases and V 4 bases, and 2 bases lay outside the gene matches. Germline-derived CDR1 and CDR2 are SQVTM and ANQGSEA. The CDR3 sequence is 15 residues long. CDR3 nucleotides: TGCAGCGTTGGGGGACTAGCGGGGGACACAGATACGCAGTATTTT. It yields the protein CSVGGLAGDTDTQYF.

The chain is built from TRBV5-1 and TRBJ2-1; the match to TRBD1 covers 10 bases. The CDR3 is 15 residues long. From germline, CDR1 is SGHRS and CDR2 YFSETQ. Losses at the gene ends were 5 bases for V and 7 bases for J; bases not matched to a gene: 9. CDR3 sequence (DNA): TGCGCCAGCAGTTCCGGGACAGGGGTAGAGAATGAGCAGTTCTTC. Protein product: CASSSGTGVENEQFF.